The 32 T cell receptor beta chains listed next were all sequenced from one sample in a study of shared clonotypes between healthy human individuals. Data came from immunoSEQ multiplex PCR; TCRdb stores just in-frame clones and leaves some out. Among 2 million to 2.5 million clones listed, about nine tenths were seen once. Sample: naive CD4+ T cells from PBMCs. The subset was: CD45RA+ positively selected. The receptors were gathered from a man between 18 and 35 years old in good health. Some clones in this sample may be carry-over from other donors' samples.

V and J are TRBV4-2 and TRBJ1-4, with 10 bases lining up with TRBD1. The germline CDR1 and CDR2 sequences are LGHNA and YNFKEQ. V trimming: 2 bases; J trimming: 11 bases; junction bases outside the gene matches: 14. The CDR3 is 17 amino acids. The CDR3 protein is CASSQYLGGTGANKLFF. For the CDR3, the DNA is TGTGCCAGCAGCCAATACCTGGGGGGGACAGGGGCAAATAAACTGTTTTTT.

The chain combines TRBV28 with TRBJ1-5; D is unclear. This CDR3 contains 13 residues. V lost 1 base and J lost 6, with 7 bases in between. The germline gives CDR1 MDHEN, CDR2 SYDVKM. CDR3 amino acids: CASSLSGFQPQHF. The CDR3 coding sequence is TGTGCCAGCAGTTTATCAGGTTTTCAGCCCCAGCATTTT. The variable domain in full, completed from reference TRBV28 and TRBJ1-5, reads DVKVTQSSRYLVKRTGEKVFLECVQDMDHENMFWYRQDPGLGLRLIYFSYDVKMKEKGDIPEGYSVSREKKERFSLILESASTNQTSMYLCASSLSGFQPQHFGDGTRLSIL.

This CDR3 reads CASSYDLAGGRETQYF. CDR3 bases: TGTGCCAGCAGCTATGATTTAGCGGGAGGGCGGGAGACCCAGTACTTC. The chain couples TRBV5-5 to TRBJ2-5; 11 nucleotides line up with TRBD2. Losses at the gene ends were 3 bases for V and 5 bases for J; bases not matched to a gene: 9. Germline V gene data show CDR1 as SGHKS and CDR2 as YYEKEE (reference sequence). This CDR3 has 16 amino acids.

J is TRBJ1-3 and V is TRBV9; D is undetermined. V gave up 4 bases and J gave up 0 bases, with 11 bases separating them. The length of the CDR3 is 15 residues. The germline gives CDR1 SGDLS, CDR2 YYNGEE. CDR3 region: CASSTRRNSGNTIYF. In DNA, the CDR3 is TGTGCCAGCAGCACCCGCCGTAACTCTGGAAACACCATATATTTT.

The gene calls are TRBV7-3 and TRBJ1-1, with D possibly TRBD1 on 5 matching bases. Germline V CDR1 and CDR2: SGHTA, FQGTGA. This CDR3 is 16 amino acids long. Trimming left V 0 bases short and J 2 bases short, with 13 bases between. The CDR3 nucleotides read TGTGCCAGCAGCTTAACTTCCGGGGCCGGAAACACTGAAGCTTTCTTT. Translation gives CASSLTSGAGNTEAFF.

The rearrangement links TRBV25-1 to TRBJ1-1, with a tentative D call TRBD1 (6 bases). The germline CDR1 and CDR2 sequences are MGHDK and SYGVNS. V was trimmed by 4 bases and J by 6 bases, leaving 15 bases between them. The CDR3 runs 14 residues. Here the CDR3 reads CASSATGTGPEAFF. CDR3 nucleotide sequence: TGTGCCAGCAGTGCCACAGGGACGGGCCCTGAAGCTTTCTTT. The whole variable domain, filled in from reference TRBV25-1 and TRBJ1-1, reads EADIYQTPRYLVIGTGKKITLECSQTMGHDKMYWYQQDPGMELHLIHYSYGVNSTEKGDLSSESTVSRIRTEHFPLTLESARPSHTSQYLCASSATGTGPEAFFGQGTRLTVV.

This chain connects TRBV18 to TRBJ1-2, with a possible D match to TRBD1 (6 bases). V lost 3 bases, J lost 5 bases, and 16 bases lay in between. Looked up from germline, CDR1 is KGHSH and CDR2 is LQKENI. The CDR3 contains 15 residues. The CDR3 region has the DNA TGTGCCAGCTCACCGACTCCGGGACAATCGTATGGCTACACCTTC. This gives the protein CASSPTPGQSYGYTF.

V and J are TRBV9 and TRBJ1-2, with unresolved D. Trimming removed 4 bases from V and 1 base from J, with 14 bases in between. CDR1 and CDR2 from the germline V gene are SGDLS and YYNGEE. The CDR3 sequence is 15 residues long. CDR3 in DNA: TGTGCCAGCAGCCCGTACCCGGGCAGTAACTATGGCTACACCTTC. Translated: CASSPYPGSNYGYTF.

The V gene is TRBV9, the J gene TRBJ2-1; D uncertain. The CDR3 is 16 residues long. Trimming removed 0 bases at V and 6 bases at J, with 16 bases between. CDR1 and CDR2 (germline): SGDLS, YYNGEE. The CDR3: CASSVDLGSLVNEQFF. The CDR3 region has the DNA TGTGCCAGCAGCGTAGATTTGGGTTCCTTGGTCAATGAGCAGTTCTTC.

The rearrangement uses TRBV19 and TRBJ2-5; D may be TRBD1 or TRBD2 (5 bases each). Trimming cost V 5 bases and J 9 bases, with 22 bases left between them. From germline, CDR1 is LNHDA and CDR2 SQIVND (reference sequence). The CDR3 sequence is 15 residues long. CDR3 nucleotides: TGTGCCAGTAGTGGCGCCGGGACGGTTCAAGGGGCCCAGTACTTC. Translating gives CASSGAGTVQGAQYF.

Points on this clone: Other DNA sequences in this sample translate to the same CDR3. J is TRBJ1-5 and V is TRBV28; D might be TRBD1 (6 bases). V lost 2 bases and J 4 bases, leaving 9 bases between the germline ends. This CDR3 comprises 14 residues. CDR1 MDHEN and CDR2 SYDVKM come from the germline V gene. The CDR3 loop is CASSLGQGNQPQHF. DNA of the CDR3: TGTGCCAGCAGTTTAGGGCAGGGGAATCAGCCCCAGCATTTT.

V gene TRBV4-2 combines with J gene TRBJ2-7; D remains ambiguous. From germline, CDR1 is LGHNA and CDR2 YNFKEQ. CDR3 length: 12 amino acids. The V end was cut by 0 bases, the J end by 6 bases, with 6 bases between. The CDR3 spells CASSQDPSEQYF. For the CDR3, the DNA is TGTGCCAGCAGCCAAGACCCCTCCGAGCAGTACTTC.

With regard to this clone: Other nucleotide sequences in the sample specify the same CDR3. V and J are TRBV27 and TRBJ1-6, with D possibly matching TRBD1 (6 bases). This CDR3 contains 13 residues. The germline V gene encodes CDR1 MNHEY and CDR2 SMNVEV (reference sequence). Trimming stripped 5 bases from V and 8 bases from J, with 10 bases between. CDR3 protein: CASSPRGDSPLHF. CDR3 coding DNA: TGTGCCAGCAGTCCCAGGGGAGATTCACCCCTCCACTTT.

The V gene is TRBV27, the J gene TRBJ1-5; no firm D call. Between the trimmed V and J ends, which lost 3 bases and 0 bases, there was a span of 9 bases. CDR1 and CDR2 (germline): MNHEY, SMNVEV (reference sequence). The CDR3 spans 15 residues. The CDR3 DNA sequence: TGTGCCAGCAGTTTCGCAGGTAGTAGCAATCAGCCCCAGCATTTT. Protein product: CASSFAGSSNQPQHF.

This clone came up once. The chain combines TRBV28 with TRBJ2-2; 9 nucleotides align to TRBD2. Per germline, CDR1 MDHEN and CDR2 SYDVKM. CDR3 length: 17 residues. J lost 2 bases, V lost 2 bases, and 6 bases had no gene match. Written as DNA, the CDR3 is TGTGCCAGCAGTTTAATCAGACTAGCGGATAACACCGGGGAGCTGTTTTTT. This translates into CASSLIRLADNTGELFF.

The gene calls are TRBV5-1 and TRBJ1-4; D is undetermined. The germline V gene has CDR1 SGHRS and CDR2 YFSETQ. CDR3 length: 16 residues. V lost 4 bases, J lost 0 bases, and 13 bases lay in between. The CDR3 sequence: CASSANGGATNEKLFF. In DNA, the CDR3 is TGCGCCAGCAGCGCCAACGGAGGTGCAACTAATGAAAAACTGTTTTTT. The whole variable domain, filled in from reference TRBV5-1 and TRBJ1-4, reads KAGVTQTPRYLIKTRGQQVTLSCSPISGHRSVSWYQQTPGQGLQFLFEYFSETQRNKGNFPGRFSGRQFSNSRSEMNVSTLELGDSALYLCASSANGGATNEKLFFGSGTQLSVL.

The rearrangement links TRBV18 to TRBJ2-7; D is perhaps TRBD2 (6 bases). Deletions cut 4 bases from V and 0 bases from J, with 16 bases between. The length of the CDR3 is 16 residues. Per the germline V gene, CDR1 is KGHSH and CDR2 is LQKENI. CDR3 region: CASSLSGSPSSYEQYF. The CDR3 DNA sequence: TGTGCCAGCTCACTCTCCGGGAGTCCGAGCTCCTACGAGCAGTACTTC.

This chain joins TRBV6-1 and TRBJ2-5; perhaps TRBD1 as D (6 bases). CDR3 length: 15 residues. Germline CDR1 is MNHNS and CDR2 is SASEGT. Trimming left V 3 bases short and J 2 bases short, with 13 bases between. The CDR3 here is CASSDYGQTQETQYF. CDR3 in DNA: TGTGCCAGCAGTGATTACGGACAGACGCAAGAGACCCAGTACTTC.

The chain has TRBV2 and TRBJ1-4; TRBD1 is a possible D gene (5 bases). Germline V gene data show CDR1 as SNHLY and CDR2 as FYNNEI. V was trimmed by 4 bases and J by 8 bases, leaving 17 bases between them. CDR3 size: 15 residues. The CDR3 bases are TGTGCCAGCAGTGTGGCAGGAGGGGCGGGGGAAAAACTGTTTTTT. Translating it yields CASSVAGGAGEKLFF. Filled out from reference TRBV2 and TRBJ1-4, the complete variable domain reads EPEVTQTPSHQVTQMGQEVILRCVPISNHLYFYWYRQILGQKVEFLVSFYNNEISEKSEIFDDQFSVERPDGSNFTLKIRSTKLEDSAMYFCASSVAGGAGEKLFFGSGTQLSVL.

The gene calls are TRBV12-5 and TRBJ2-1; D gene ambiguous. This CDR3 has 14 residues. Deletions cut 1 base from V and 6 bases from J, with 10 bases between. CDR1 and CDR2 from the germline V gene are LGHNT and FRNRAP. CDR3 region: CASGLALTINEQFF. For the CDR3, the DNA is TGTGCTAGTGGTTTGGCCCTGACAATCAATGAGCAGTTCTTC.

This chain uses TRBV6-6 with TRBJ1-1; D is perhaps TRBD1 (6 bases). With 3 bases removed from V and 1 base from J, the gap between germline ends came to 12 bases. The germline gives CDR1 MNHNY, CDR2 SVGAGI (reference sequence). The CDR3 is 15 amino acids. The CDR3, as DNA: TGTGCCAGCAGTTATGAGGACAGCCAGAACACTGAAGCTTTCTTT. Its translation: CASSYEDSQNTEAFF.

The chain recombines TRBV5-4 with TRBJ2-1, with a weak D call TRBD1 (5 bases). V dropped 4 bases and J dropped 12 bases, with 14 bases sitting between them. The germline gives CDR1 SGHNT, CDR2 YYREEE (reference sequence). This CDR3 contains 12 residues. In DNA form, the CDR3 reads TGTGCCAGCAGCCCGACGGGCCAGGGGCAGTTCTTC. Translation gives CASSPTGQGQFF.

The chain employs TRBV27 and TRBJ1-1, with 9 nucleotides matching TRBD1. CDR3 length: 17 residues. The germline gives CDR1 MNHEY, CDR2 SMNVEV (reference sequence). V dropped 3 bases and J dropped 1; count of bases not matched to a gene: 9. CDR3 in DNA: TGTGCCAGCAGTTTCAGTTCGGGACAGGGCTCGAACACTGAAGCTTTCTTT. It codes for CASSFSSGQGSNTEAFF.

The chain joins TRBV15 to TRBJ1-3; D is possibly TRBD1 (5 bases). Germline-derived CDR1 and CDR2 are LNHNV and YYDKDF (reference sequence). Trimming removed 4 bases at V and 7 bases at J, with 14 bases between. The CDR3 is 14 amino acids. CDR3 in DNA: TGTGCCACCAGCACAAGACCTGGGGGGAACACCATATATTTT. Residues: CATSTRPGGNTIYF. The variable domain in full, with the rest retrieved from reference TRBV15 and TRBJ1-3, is DAMVIQNPRYQVTQFGKPVTLSCSQTLNHNVMYWYQQKSSQAPKLLFHYYDKDFNNEADTPDNFQSRRPNTSFCFLDIRSPGLGDTAMYLCATSTRPGGNTIYFGEGSWLTVV.

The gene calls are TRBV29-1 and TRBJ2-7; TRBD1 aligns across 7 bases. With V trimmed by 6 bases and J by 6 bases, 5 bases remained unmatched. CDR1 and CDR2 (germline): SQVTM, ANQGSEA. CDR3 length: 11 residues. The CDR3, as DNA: TGCAGCGTGGCAACAGGGGCCGAGCAGTACTTC. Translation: CSVATGAEQYF.

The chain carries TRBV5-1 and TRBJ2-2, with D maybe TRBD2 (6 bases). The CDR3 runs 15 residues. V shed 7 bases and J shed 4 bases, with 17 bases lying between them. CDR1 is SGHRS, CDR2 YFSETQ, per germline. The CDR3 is CASRWGEGVTGELFF. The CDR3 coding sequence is TGCGCCAGCCGCTGGGGGGAAGGCGTCACCGGGGAGCTGTTTTTT. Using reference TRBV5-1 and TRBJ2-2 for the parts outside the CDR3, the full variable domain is KAGVTQTPRYLIKTRGQQVTLSCSPISGHRSVSWYQQTPGQGLQFLFEYFSETQRNKGNFPGRFSGRQFSNSRSEMNVSTLELGDSALYLCASRWGEGVTGELFFGEGSRLTVL.

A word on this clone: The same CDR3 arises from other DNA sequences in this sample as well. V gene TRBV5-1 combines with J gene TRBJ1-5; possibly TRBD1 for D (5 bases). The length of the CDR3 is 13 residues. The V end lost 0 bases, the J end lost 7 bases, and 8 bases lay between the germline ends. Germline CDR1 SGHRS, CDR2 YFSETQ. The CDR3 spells CASSLAGGQPQHF. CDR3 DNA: TGCGCCAGCAGCTTGGCGGGGGGACAGCCCCAGCATTTT.

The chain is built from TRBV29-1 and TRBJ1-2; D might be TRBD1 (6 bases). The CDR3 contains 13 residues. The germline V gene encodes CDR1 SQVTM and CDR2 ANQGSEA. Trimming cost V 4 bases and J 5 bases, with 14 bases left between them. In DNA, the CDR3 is TGCAGCGTTGTTCGGGGGCGGGTGTATGGCTACACCTTC. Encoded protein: CSVVRGRVYGYTF.

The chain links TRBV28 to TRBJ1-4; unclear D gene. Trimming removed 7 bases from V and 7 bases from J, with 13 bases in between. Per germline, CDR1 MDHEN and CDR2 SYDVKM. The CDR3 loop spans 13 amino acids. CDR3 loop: CASKSGPPEKLFF. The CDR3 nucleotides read TGTGCCAGCAAGTCCGGTCCTCCTGAAAAACTGTTTTTT.

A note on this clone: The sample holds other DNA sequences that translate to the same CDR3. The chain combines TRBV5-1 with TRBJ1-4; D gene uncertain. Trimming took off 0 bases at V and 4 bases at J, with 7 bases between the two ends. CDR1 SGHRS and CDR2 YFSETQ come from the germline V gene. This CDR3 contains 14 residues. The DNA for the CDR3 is TGCGCCAGCAGCTTGGCTGGGGTTAATGAAAAACTGTTTTTT. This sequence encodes CASSLAGVNEKLFF.

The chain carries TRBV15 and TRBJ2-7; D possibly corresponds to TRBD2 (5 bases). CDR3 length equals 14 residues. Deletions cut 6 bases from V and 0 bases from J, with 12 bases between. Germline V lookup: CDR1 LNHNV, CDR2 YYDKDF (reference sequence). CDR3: CATRRELASYEQYF. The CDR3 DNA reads TGTGCCACCAGGAGGGAGCTAGCCTCCTACGAGCAGTACTTC.

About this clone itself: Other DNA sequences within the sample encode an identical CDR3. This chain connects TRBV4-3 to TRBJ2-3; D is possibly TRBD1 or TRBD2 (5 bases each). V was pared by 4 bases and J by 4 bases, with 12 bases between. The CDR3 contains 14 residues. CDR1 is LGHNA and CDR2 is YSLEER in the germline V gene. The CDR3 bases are TGCGCCAGCAGCCCGAGGGGAGTGGCAGATACGCAGTATTTT. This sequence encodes CASSPRGVADTQYF.